This TCR beta chain comes out of a study of CD8+ T cells in alopecia areata. CDR3 size: 15 residues. Trimming took 0 bases from V and 2 from J; bases not matched to a gene: 6. Germline CDR1 is SQVTM and CDR2 is ANQGSEA. Sorting from PBMCs produced CD4+ and CD8+ T cells. Investigators isolated RNA and reverse transcribed it into cDNA to act as the sequencing template. TCRdb's table, derived via immunoSEQ multiplex PCR, lists solely in-frame clones and lacks some. The sample contains 93,000 or so clones, less than 70% of which appear only once. The sequence came from a human donor in good health. Input material: CD4+ T cells sorted from blood. The rearrangement links TRBV29-1 to TRBJ1-2; 7 positions match TRBD1. Written as DNA, the CDR3 is TGCAGCGTTGAAGATCGAGGGACAGTCAACTATGGCTACACCTTC. Translation: CSVEDRGTVNYGYTF.